This T cell receptor (beta chain) is from a study of beta chain features in type 1 diabetes. Notes on the study in general: Fewer insertions but more deletions were seen at VDJ junctions in type 1 diabetes patients.

Notes on this clone: Its specificity is unknown.

The CDR3 has 15 amino acids. The germline gives CDR1 SGHAT, CDR2 FQNNGV. J lost 5 bases, V lost 5 bases, and 8 bases had no gene match. Since all of the isolated RNA was reverse transcribed, expressed TCRB transcripts were what got sequenced. The protocol was immunoSEQ multiplex PCR, while the TCRdb copy is restricted to in-frame clones and leaves out a portion. The sample includes about 150,000 clones, less than 9.5% of them seen just once. The TCR comes from a man aged 18 to 29 in good health. The gene calls are TRBV11-2 and TRBJ2-7; 11 nucleotides line up with TRBD2. Sequencing used central memory CD4+ T cells from blood. CDR3 sequence reads: CASSPGLAGPNEQYF. For the CDR3, the DNA is TGTGCCAGCAGCCCCGGACTAGCGGGCCCTAACGAGCAGTACTTC.